The 28 T cell receptor beta chains reported below all come from one sample, sequenced in a study of T-cell memory formation after mild COVID-19. TCRdb re-called the 5' RACE reads through MiXCR, storing one row per CDR3 protein. The top ten clones hold 2% to 2.5% of a sample with about 250,000 distinct CDR3 sequences, just over 15% of them seen once. Sample: PBMCs or a T cell subset sorted from them (not recorded which). The receptors come from an adult woman who had mild COVID-19 (a few samples of this study predate the infection). Cell type and time point are not known.

The chain uses TRBV9 and TRBJ2-7; D is undetermined. Trimming took off 0 bases at V and 3 bases at J, with 7 bases between the two ends. The germline V gene has CDR1 SGDLS and CDR2 YYNGEE. The CDR3 contains 13 residues. The CDR3 reads CASSVDPYYEQYF. For the CDR3, the DNA is TGTGCCAGCAGCGTAGATCCTTACTACGAGCAGTACTTC. Looking up the rest from reference TRBV9 and TRBJ2-7 gives the full variable domain: DSGVTQTPKHLITATGQRVTLRCSPRSGDLSVYWYQQSLDQGLQFLIQYYNGEERAKGNILERFSAQQFPDLHSELNLSSLELGDSALYFCASSVDPYYEQYFGPGTRLTVT.

Comments on this clonotype: One end of the junction fails to match germline, which may point to a read error. This chain uses TRBV18 with TRBJ1-1; weak D call: TRBD1 (6 bases). The length of the CDR3 is 15 residues. CDR1 KGHSH and CDR2 LQKENI come from the germline V gene. The CDR3 DNA reads TGTGCCAGATCACCAGGCAACAGGGTGAACACTGAAGCTTTCTTT. The encoded protein is CARSPGNRVNTEAFF. The complete variable domain, with remaining parts taken from reference TRBV18 and TRBJ1-1, reads NAGVMQNPRHLVRRRGQEARLRCSPMKGHSHVYWYRQLPEEGLKFMVYLQKENIIDESGMPKERFSAEFPKEGPSILRIQQVVRGDSAAYFCARSPGNRVNTEAFFGQGTRLTVV.

The sample holds many counts of this clonotype. The rearrangement joins TRBV15 to TRBJ2-1; TRBD2 might be the D (6 bases). V was clipped by 0 bases and J by 5 bases, with 17 bases between them. Germline V gene data show CDR1 as LNHNV and CDR2 as YYDKDF (reference sequence). This CDR3 has 17 amino acids. The CDR3 DNA follows: TGTGCCACCAGCAGAGAAGTGACGGGAGAGGTTAACAATGAGCAGTTCTTC. Its protein product is CATSREVTGEVNNEQFF.

This clonotype was found a few times. The chain links TRBV7-3 to TRBJ2-2; the D is unclear. This CDR3 region has 13 residues. V was clipped by 5 bases and J by 9 bases, with 13 bases between them. Germline V gene data show CDR1 as SGHTA and CDR2 as FQGTGA. As DNA, the CDR3 is TGTGCCAGCAGCCTAGACTTGCGTCGGGAGCTGTTTTTT. It codes for CASSLDLRRELFF.

The genes are TRBV7-9 and TRBJ1-2; D ambiguous. Germline lookup yields CDR1 SEHNR and CDR2 FQNEAQ (reference sequence). This CDR3 is built from 13 residues. V was clipped by 3 bases and J by 7 bases, with 12 bases between them. The CDR3 region is CASSFDVGGGYTF. The CDR3 coding sequence is TGTGCCAGCAGCTTCGATGTGGGCGGTGGCTACACCTTC. The full variable domain, completed using reference TRBV7-9 and TRBJ1-2, is DTGVSQNPRHKITKRGQNVTFRCDPISEHNRLYWYRQTLGQGPEFLTYFQNEAQLEKSRLLSDRFSAERPKGSFSTLEIQRTEQGDSAMYLCASSFDVGGGYTFGSGTRLTVV.

The V call is TRBV12-3 or TRBV12-4, the J call TRBJ2-7; 7 bases fit TRBD1. CDR3 length: 16 residues. Unmatched junction bases numbered 12, after V lost 4 bases and J lost 3 bases. Written as DNA, the CDR3 is TGTGCCAGCAGTTCATCCGCTCGACAGGGAATCTACGAGCAGTACTTC. Its translation is CASSSSARQGIYEQYF.

This clonotype was counted only a few times. V is TRBV20-1 and J is TRBJ1-5, with D maybe TRBD1 (5 bases). V dropped 6 bases and J dropped 3 bases, with 12 bases sitting between them. CDR3 length equals 13 residues. Germline CDR1 is DFQATT and CDR2 is SNEGSKA (reference sequence). The CDR3 DNA is TGCAGTGCCAATCGGGACCCCAATCAGCCCCAGCATTTT. Residues: CSANRDPNQPQHF.

This clonotype appeared once. The chain is built from TRBV29-1 and TRBJ2-3; D remains ambiguous. Trimming shortened V by 6 bases and J by 3 bases, and 16 bases separated the two germline ends. This CDR3 is built from 14 residues. Per the germline V gene, CDR1 is SQVTM and CDR2 is ANQGSEA. CDR3 residues: CSVTGSENTDTQYF. In DNA form, the CDR3 reads TGCAGCGTAACGGGCAGCGAGAATACAGATACGCAGTATTTT.

This clonotype was observed a few times. The CDR3 DNA reads TGTGCCAGCAGCCGTGTGGGGGTGGACACTGAAGCTTTCTTT. It codes for CASSRVGVDTEAFF. The J gene is TRBJ1-1, the V gene TRBV7-9; maybe TRBD1 (5 bases). V lost 5 bases to trimming and J lost 3 bases, with 13 bases between them. This CDR3 comprises 14 residues. Germline CDR1 reads SEHNR; CDR2 reads FQNEAQ (reference sequence).

This clonotype was seen more than once but under ten times. The rearrangement links TRBV5-1 to TRBJ2-7; a possible D gene is TRBD2 (6 bases). V gave up 0 bases and J gave up 3 bases, with 22 bases separating them. The CDR3 extends over 18 amino acids. Germline loops: CDR1 SGHRS, CDR2 YFSETQ. The CDR3 here is CASSLVSVRGGLDYEQYF. CDR3 nucleotide sequence: TGCGCCAGCAGCTTGGTTTCGGTCCGGGGAGGTCTGGACTACGAGCAGTACTTC. The variable domain in full, with the rest retrieved from reference TRBV5-1 and TRBJ2-7, is KAGVTQTPRYLIKTRGQQVTLSCSPISGHRSVSWYQQTPGQGLQFLFEYFSETQRNKGNFPGRFSGRQFSNSRSEMNVSTLELGDSALYLCASSLVSVRGGLDYEQYFGPGTRLTVT.

The chain combines TRBV4-3 with TRBJ2-7, with D perhaps being TRBD1 or TRBD2 (5 bases each). V shed 0 bases and J shed 9 bases, with 18 bases lying between them. The germline gives CDR1 LGHNA, CDR2 YSLEER. This CDR3 has 15 amino acids. CDR3 protein: CASSQDVGPRLTQYF. The CDR3 nucleotides read TGCGCCAGCAGCCAAGATGTGGGACCCCGATTAACGCAGTACTTC.

Worth noting for this clonotype: The junction departs from the called germline gene at one end, perhaps through a read error. This rearrangement joins TRBV20-1 to TRBJ1-5, with 8 bases aligning to TRBD1. The germline CDR1 and CDR2 sequences are DFQATT and SNEGSKA (reference sequence). The length of the CDR3 is 17 residues. The DNA for the CDR3 is TGCAGTGCTAGGGCCGATTACAGGGGGGTTAAGAATCACCCCCAGCATTTT. Encoded protein: CSARADYRGVKNHPQHF.

The chain combines TRBV12-3 or TRBV12-4 with TRBJ1-4; weak D call: TRBD1 (5 bases). This CDR3 has 14 amino acids. V lost 5 bases, J lost 8 bases, and 15 bases lay in between. In DNA, the CDR3 is TGTGCCAGCAGTACGACCTATGGGGACGAAAAACTGTTTTTT. Encoded protein: CASSTTYGDEKLFF.

This clonotype was observed a handful of times. V is TRBV7-2 and J is TRBJ2-7; a weak D match, TRBD1 (5 bases). Germline V gives CDR1 SGHTA, CDR2 FQGNSA. The V gene lost 5 bases and the J gene lost 3 bases, with 14 bases spanning the gap. This CDR3 is built from 14 residues. CDR3 amino acids: CASSPGFTGYEQYF. In DNA, the CDR3 is TGTGCCAGCAGCCCAGGGTTCACTGGCTACGAGCAGTACTTC.

The V call is TRBV5-5, the J call TRBJ1-2; no clear D gene. The CDR3 sequence is 12 residues long. Per germline, CDR1 SGHKS and CDR2 YYEKEE (reference sequence). Trimming shortened V by 0 bases and J by 7 bases, and 7 bases separated the two germline ends. The CDR3 protein is CASSLGWGGYTF. Here the CDR3 DNA reads TGTGCCAGCAGCTTGGGGTGGGGTGGCTACACCTTC.

In this sample, this clonotype turned up a few times. As DNA, the CDR3 is TGCAGTTCACTAGCGGACTACGAGCAGTACTTC. This codes for CSSLADYEQYF. V and J are TRBV20-1 and TRBJ2-7, with 8 bases identical to TRBD2. The CDR3 has 11 amino acids. Trimming took 8 bases from V and 3 from J; bases not matched to a gene: 3. CDR1 and CDR2 (germline): DFQATT, SNEGSKA (reference sequence).

The chain has TRBV11-1 and TRBJ2-7; D is unclear. Trimming pared 5 bases from V and 5 bases from J, leaving 10 bases between. The CDR3 runs to 12 residues. The germline V gene has CDR1 SGHAT and CDR2 FQDESV (reference sequence). CDR3 nucleotide sequence: TGTGCCAGCAGCCGCAGATTCGACGAGCAGTACTTC. Translated: CASSRRFDEQYF.

The V and J genes are TRBV5-1 and TRBJ1-2; a possible D gene is TRBD1 (5 bases). V dropped 4 bases and J dropped 0 bases, with 16 bases sitting between them. The CDR3 has 16 amino acids. The germline V gene has CDR1 SGHRS and CDR2 YFSETQ. Here the CDR3 DNA reads TGCGCCAGCAGCCCCGGGACGGCCTCTTCTAACTATGGCTACACCTTC. It codes for CASSPGTASSNYGYTF.

This clonotype was recorded a few times. This chain joins TRBV13 and TRBJ2-7, with D hard to call. The CDR3 spans 13 residues. Trimming left V 4 bases short and J 3 bases short, with 10 bases between. Germline V CDR1 and CDR2: PRHDT, FYEKMQ (reference sequence). CDR3 sequence reads: CASSSDPNYEQYF. The CDR3 region has the DNA TGTGCCAGCAGCTCGGACCCTAACTACGAGCAGTACTTC. Combining the CDR3 with reference TRBV13 and TRBJ2-7 gives the whole variable domain AAGVIQSPRHLIKEKRETATLKCYPIPRHDTVYWYQQGPGQDPQFLISFYEKMQSDKGSIPDRFSAQQFSDYHSELNMSSLELGDSALYFCASSSDPNYEQYFGPGTRLTVT.

The chain is built from TRBV7-3 and TRBJ1-1; no firm D call. The CDR3 is 15 residues long. CDR1 and CDR2 (germline): SGHTA, FQGTGA. Between the trimmed V and J ends, which lost 2 bases and 1 base, there was a span of 11 bases. In DNA, the CDR3 is TGTGCCAGCAGCTTATTGGGTAGTCCGAACACTGAAGCTTTCTTT. Amino acid sequence: CASSLLGSPNTEAFF. Filled out from reference TRBV7-3 and TRBJ1-1, the complete variable domain reads GAGVSQTPSNKVTEKGKYVELRCDPISGHTALYWYRQSLGQGPEFLIYFQGTGAADDSGLPNDRFFAVRPEGSVSTLKIQRTERGDSAVYLCASSLLGSPNTEAFFGQGTRLTVV.

This sequence joins TRBV12-3 or TRBV12-4 and TRBJ1-2; unclear D gene. There are 13 residues in the CDR3. Trimming stripped 6 bases from V and 6 bases from J, with 14 bases between. The DNA of the CDR3 is TGTGCCAGCAGACCCCCGACCCCCCATGGCTACACCTTC. Translation: CASRPPTPHGYTF.

This clonotype was counted between two and nine times. CDR3 sequence: CASRIVLAETDTQYF. The CDR3 bases are TGTGCCAGCAGGATTGTACTAGCGGAGACAGATACGCAGTATTTT. The rearrangement links TRBV2 to TRBJ2-3; 8 bases are a match to TRBD2. The ends lost 6 bases at V and 3 bases at J; junction bases unmatched: 8. CDR3 size: 15 residues. CDR1 is SNHLY and CDR2 is FYNNEI in the germline V gene.

This clonotype was counted a few times. The J gene is TRBJ1-1, the V gene TRBV7-9; a possible D gene is TRBD1 (6 bases). The V end was cut by 2 bases, the J end by 0 bases, with 10 bases between. The CDR3 has 15 amino acids. The germline gives CDR1 SEHNR, CDR2 FQNEAQ (reference sequence). The CDR3 nucleotides are TGTGCCAGCAGCTTACAGGGGATCATGAACACTGAAGCTTTCTTT. The encoded protein is CASSLQGIMNTEAFF.

This chain joins TRBV6-6 and TRBJ2-7; TRBD1 matches at 12 bases. This CDR3 is built from 13 residues. From germline, CDR1 is MNHNY and CDR2 SVGAGI (reference sequence). V shed 11 bases and J 6 bases; nucleotides not matched to a gene: 8. The CDR3 DNA sequence: TGTGCCGTGAGGGGGACAGGGGGCTTCGAGCAGTACTTC. It specifies CAVRGTGGFEQYF.

The gene calls are TRBV7-2 and TRBJ2-7; D not certain. Germline lookup yields CDR1 SGHTA and CDR2 FQGNSA. The CDR3 totals 11 residues. V was trimmed by 8 bases and J by 4 bases, leaving 9 bases between them. CDR3 loop: CASRFQYEQYF. As DNA, the CDR3 is TGTGCCAGCCGGTTCCAGTACGAGCAGTACTTC.

The CDR3 protein is CSARGTGPQPQHF. CDR3 sequence (DNA): TGCAGTGCTAGGGGGACCGGGCCTCAGCCCCAGCATTTT. The chain is built from TRBV20-1 and TRBJ1-5; D might be TRBD1 (5 bases). The CDR3 runs to 13 residues. Germline CDR1 DFQATT, CDR2 SNEGSKA (reference sequence). V lost 3 bases and J lost 6, with 12 bases in between.

This clonotype was detected only a few times. V gene TRBV5-4 combines with J gene TRBJ1-1; 7 bases are shared with TRBD1. V shed 2 bases and J 2 bases; nucleotides not matched to a gene: 6. Germline assignment: CDR1 SGHNT and CDR2 YYREEE (reference sequence). The CDR3 sequence is 15 residues long. The CDR3 DNA is TGTGCCAGCAGCTTAACCGACAGGGATAACACTGAAGCTTTCTTT. As protein: CASSLTDRDNTEAFF.

This chain links TRBV12-3 or TRBV12-4 with TRBJ1-2; D is undetermined. Between the trimmed V and J ends, which lost 6 bases and 3 bases, there was a span of 20 bases. The CDR3 consists of 16 residues. The CDR3, as DNA: TGTGCCAGCAGCCTAACCCGACTGCGCCAGGACTATGGCTACACCTTC. Amino acid sequence: CASSLTRLRQDYGYTF.